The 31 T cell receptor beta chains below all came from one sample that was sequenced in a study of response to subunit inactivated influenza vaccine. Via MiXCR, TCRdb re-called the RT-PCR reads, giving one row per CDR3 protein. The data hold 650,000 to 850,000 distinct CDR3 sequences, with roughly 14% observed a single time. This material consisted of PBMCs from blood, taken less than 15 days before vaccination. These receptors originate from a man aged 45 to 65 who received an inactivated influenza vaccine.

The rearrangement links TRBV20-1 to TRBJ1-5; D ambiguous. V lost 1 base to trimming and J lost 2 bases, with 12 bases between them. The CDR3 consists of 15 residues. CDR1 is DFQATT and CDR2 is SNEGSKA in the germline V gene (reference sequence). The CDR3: CSARVLGPGNQPQHF. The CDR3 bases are TGCAGTGCTAGAGTGCTAGGGCCGGGCAATCAGCCCCAGCATTTT.

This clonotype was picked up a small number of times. CDR3 sequence reads: CASSPSYYEQYF. The CDR3, as DNA: TGTGCCAGCAGTCCCAGTTATTACGAGCAGTACTTC. The V gene is TRBV28, the J gene TRBJ2-7; D remains unclear. Germline V gene sequence: CDR1 MDHEN, CDR2 SYDVKM. Trimming took off 5 bases at V and 4 bases at J, with 9 bases between the two ends. The CDR3 length is 12 residues.

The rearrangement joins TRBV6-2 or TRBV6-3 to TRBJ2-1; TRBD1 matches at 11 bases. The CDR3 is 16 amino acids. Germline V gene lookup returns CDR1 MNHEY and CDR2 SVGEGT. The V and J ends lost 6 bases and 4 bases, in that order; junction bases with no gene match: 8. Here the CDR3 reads CASRGDRGLVYNEQFF. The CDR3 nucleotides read TGTGCCAGCAGGGGGGACAGGGGGTTGGTTTACAATGAGCAGTTCTTC.

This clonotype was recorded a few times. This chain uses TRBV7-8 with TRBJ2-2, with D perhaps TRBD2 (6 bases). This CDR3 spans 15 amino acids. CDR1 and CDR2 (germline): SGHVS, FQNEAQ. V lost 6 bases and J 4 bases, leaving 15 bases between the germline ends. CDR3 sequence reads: CASRSAGLGTGELFF. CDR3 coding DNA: TGTGCCAGCAGATCTGCGGGGTTGGGCACCGGGGAGCTGTTTTTT.

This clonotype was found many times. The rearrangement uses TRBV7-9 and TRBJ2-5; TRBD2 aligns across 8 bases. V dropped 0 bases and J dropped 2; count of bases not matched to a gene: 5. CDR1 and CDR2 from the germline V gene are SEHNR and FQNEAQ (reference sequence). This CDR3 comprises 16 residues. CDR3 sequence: CASSLAGLGLQETQYF. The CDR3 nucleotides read TGTGCCAGCAGCTTAGCGGGACTAGGACTTCAAGAGACCCAGTACTTC.

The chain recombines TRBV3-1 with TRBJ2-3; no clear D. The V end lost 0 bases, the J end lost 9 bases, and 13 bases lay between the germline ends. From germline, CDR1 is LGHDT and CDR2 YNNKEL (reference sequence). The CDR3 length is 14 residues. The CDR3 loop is CASSQDNSGRTQYF. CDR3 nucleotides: TGTGCCAGCAGCCAAGATAATTCCGGCCGGACGCAGTATTTT.

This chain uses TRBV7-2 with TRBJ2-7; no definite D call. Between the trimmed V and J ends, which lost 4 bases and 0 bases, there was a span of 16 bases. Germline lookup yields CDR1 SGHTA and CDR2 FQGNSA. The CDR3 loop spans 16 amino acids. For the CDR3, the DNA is TGTGCCAGCAGCTCATTTGTAGGGTATAGCTCCTACGAGCAGTACTTC. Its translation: CASSSFVGYSSYEQYF.

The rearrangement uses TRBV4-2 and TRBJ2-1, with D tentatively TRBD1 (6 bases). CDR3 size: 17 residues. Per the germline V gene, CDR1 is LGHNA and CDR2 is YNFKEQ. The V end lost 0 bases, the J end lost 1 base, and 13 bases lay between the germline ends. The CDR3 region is CASSQEDNRVSYNEQFF. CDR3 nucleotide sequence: TGTGCCAGCAGCCAAGAAGATAACAGGGTGTCCTACAATGAGCAGTTCTTC.

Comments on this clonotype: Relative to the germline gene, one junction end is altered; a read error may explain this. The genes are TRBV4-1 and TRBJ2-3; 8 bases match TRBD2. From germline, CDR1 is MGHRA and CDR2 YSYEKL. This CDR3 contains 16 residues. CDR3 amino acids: CASSRRIAGGRNTQYF. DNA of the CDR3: TGCGCCAGCAGCCGGCGGATTGCGGGGGGACGTAATACACAGTATTTT.

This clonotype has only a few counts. The CDR3 spells CSARDFAYEQYF. For the CDR3, the DNA is TGCAGTGCTAGAGATTTCGCCTACGAGCAGTACTTC. This rearrangement joins TRBV20-1 to TRBJ2-7; D remains unclear. This CDR3 is 12 amino acids long. The V end lost 0 bases, the J end lost 2 bases, and 5 bases lay between the germline ends. Germline lookup yields CDR1 DFQATT and CDR2 SNEGSKA (reference sequence).

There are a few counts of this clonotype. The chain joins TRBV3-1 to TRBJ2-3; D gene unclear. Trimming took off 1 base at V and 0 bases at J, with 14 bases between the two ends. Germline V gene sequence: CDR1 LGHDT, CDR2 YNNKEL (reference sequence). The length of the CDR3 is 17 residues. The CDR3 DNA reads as TGTGCCAGCAGCCAAGTGGGTGCATCGACTAGCACAGATACGCAGTATTTT. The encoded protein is CASSQVGASTSTDTQYF.

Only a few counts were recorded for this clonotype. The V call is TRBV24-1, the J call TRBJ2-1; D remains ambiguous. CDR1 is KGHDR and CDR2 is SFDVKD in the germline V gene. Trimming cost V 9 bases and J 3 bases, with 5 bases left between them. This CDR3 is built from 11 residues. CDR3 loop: CATAGYNEQFF. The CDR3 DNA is TGTGCCACCGCCGGCTACAATGAGCAGTTCTTC.

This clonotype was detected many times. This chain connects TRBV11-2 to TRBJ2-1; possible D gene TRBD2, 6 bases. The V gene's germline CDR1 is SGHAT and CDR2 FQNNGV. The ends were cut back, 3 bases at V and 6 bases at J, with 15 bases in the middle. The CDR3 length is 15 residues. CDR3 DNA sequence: TGTGCCAGCAGCTTCAGGGCGGGACCTACCAATGAGCAGTTCTTC. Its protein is CASSFRAGPTNEQFF.

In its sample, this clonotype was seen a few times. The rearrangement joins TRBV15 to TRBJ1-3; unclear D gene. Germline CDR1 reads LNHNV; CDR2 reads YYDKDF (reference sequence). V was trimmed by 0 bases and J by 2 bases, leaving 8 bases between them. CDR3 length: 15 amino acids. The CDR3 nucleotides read TGTGCCACCAGCAGAGATCGAAGGGCTGGAAACACCATATATTTT. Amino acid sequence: CATSRDRRAGNTIYF.

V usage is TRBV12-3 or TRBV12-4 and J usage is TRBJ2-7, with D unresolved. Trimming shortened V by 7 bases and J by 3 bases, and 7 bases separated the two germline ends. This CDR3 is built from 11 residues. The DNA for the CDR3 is TGTGCCAGCAAAATACTCTACGAGCAGTACTTC. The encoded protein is CASKILYEQYF.

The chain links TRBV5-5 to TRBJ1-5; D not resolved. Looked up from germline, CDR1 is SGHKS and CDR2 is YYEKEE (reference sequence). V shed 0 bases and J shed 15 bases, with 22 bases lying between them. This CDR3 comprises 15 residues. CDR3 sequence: CASSLAQPLILPRHF. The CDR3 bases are TGTGCCAGCAGCTTGGCGCAGCCGCTAATCCTGCCGCGGCATTTT.

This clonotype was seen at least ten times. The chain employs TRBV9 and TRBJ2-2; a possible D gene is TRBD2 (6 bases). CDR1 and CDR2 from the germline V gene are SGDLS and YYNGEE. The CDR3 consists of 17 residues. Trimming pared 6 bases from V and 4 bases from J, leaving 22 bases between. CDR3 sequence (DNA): TGTGCCAGCACCCGAGGGACTGGCGGGACTTTCACCGGGGAGCTGTTTTTT. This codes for CASTRGTGGTFTGELFF.

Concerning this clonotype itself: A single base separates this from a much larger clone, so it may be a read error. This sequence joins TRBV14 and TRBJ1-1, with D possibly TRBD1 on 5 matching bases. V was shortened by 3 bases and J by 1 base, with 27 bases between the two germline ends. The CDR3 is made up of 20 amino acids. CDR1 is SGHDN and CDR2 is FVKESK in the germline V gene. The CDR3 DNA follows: TGTGCCAGCAGCCACGACCCCCCACAAAGGGGCTATTGGGGGAACACTGAAGCTTTCTTT. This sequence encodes CASSHDPPQRGYWGNTEAFF.

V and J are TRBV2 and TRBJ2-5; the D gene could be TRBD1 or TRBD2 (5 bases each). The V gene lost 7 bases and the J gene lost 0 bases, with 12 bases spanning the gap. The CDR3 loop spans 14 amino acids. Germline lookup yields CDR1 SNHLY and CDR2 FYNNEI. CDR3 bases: TGTGCCAGCATCCCGGGACGGCACCAAGAGACCCAGTACTTC. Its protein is CASIPGRHQETQYF. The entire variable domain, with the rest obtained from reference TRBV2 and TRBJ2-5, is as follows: EPEVTQTPSHQVTQMGQEVILRCVPISNHLYFYWYRQILGQKVEFLVSFYNNEISEKSEIFDDQFSVERPDGSNFTLKIRSTKLEDSAMYFCASIPGRHQETQYFGPGTRLLVL.

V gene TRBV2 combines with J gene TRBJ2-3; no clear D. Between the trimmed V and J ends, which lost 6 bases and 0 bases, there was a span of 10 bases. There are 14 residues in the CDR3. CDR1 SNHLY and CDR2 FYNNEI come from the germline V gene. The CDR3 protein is CASRYSASTDTQYF. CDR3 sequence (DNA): TGTGCCAGCAGATACAGTGCCAGCACAGATACGCAGTATTTT.

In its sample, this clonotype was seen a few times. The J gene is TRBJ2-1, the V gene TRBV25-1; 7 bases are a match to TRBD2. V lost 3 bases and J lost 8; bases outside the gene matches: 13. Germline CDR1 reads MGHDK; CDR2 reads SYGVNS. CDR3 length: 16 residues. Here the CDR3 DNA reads TGTGCCAGCAGTGACCCTGGGGCGACTAGCAGGGATGAGCAGTTCTTC. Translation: CASSDPGATSRDEQFF.

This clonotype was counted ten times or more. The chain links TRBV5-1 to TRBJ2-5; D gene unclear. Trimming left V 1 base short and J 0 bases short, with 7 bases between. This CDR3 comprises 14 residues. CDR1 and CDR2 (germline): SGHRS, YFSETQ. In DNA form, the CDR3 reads TGCGCCAGCAGCTTGATAACCAACCAAGAGACCCAGTACTTC. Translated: CASSLITNQETQYF.

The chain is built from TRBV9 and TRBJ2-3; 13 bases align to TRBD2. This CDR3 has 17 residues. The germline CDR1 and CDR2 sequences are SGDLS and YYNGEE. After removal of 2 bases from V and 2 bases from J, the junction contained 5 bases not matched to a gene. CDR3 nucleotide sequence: TGTGCCAGCAGCGTGAGACTAGCGGGAGGACCCACAGATACGCAGTATTTT. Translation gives CASSVRLAGGPTDTQYF.

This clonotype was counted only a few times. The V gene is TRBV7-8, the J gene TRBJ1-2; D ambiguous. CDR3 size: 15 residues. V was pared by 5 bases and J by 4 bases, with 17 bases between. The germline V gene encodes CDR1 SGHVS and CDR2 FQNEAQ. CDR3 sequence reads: CASSPETPGRYGYTF. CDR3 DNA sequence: TGTGCCAGCAGCCCCGAGACCCCCGGGCGCTATGGCTACACCTTC.

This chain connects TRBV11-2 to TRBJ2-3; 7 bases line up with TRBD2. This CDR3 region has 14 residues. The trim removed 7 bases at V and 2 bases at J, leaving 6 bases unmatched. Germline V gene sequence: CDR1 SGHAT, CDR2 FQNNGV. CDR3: CASKTGTTTDTQYF. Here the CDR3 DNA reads TGTGCCAGCAAGACCGGGACTACCACAGATACGCAGTATTTT.

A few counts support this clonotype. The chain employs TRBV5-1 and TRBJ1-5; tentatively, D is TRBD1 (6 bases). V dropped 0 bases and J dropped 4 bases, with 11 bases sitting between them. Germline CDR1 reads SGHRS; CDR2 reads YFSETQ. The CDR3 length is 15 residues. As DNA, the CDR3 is TGCGCCAGCAGCTTGGATGGACAGAGAAATCAGCCCCAGCATTTT. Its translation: CASSLDGQRNQPQHF.

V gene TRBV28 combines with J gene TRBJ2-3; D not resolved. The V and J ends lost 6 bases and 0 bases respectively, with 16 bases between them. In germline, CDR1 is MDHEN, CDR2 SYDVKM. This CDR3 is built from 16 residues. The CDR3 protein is CASSYPGVGSTDTQYF. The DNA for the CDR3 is TGTGCCAGCAGCTACCCTGGGGTTGGGAGCACAGATACGCAGTATTTT.

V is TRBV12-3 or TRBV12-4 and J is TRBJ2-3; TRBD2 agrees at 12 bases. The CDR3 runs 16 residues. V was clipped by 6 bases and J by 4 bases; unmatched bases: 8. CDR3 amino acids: CASSRDPSGGADTQYF. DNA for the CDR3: TGTGCCAGCAGCCGCGACCCTAGCGGGGGGGCAGATACGCAGTATTTT.

The CDR3 reads CASSLDGPGNTIYF. In DNA form, the CDR3 reads TGTGCCAGCAGCTTAGACGGTCCTGGAAACACCATATATTTT. The chain has TRBV11-1 and TRBJ1-3; no clear D. Germline-derived CDR1 and CDR2 are SGHAT and FQDESV (reference sequence). V was trimmed by 1 base and J by 2 bases, leaving 6 bases between them. The CDR3 has 14 amino acids.

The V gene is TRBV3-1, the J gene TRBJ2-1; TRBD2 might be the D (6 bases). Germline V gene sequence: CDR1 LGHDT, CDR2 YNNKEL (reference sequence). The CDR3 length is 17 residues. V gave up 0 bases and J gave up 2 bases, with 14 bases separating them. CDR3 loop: CASSQDRAGLTYNEQFF. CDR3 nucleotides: TGTGCCAGCAGCCAAGATCGTGCGGGGCTTACCTACAATGAGCAGTTCTTC.

CDR3 region: CASSYSAGGTYNEQFF. The CDR3 nucleotides are TGTGCCAGCAGTTACTCGGCAGGGGGGACCTACAATGAGCAGTTCTTC. The chain links TRBV6-2 or TRBV6-3 to TRBJ2-1; D is perhaps TRBD1 (7 bases). The V and J ends lost 0 bases and 2 bases respectively, with 11 bases between them. CDR1 and CDR2 (germline): MNHEY, SVGEGT. The CDR3 has 16 amino acids.